Presented here are 16 T cell receptor beta chains from one specimen sequenced in a study. Tregs were sorted as CD4+CD25+CD127-/low cells. TCRdb called the 5' RACE reads again in MiXCR, with one record for every CDR3 protein. The sample holds roughly 10,000 distinct CDR3 sequences, approximately 34% seen once. Sequencing was carried out using Tregs sorted from blood. The receptor set was obtained from a female donor with breast cancer.

The rearrangement links TRBV6-2 or TRBV6-3 to TRBJ2-1; the D is unclear. This CDR3 contains 16 residues. V lost 2 bases and J 5 bases, leaving 16 bases between the germline ends. Germline lookup yields CDR1 MNHEY and CDR2 SVGEGT. CDR3 residues: CASSYLSAPTHNEQFF. Here the CDR3 DNA reads TGTGCCAGCAGTTACCTGAGCGCACCCACCCACAATGAGCAGTTCTTC.

Only a few counts were recorded for this clonotype. V is TRBV7-2 and J is TRBJ1-1; D gene ambiguous. This CDR3 has 14 amino acids. Germline CDR1 SGHTA, CDR2 FQGNSA. Deletions cut 1 base from V and 4 bases from J, with 10 bases between. The CDR3 DNA follows: TGTGCCAGCAGCTTAGTGGTCCGGGGCACTGAAGCTTTCTTT. Protein: CASSLVVRGTEAFF.

This clonotype was detected only a few times. The rearrangement joins TRBV20-1 to TRBJ1-5, with 7 bases that match TRBD1. This CDR3 spans 14 amino acids. V was clipped by 2 bases and J by 2 bases; unmatched bases: 3. Germline assignment: CDR1 DFQATT and CDR2 SNEGSKA (reference sequence). The CDR3 is CSARSQGGNQPQHF. The DNA for the CDR3 is TGCAGTGCTAGAAGCCAGGGGGGCAATCAGCCCCAGCATTTT.

In regard to this clonotype: Being one base from a much bigger clone, this may be a read error. J is TRBJ1-5 and V is TRBV20-1; tentatively, D is TRBD1 (5 bases). CDR3 length: 15 residues. Germline V gene sequence: CDR1 DFQATT, CDR2 SNEGSKA (reference sequence). The CDR3 reads CSAYADNYSHHPQHF. CDR3 sequence (DNA): TGCAGTGCGTACGCGGACAACTACTCCCATCACCCCCAGCATTTT.

This clonotype occurred a few times. V and J are TRBV20-1 and TRBJ1-6; D might be TRBD1 (5 bases). This CDR3 spans 14 amino acids. Per the germline V gene, CDR1 is DFQATT and CDR2 is SNEGSKA (reference sequence). The ends were cut back, 6 bases at V and 7 bases at J, with 16 bases in the middle. The CDR3 coding sequence is TGCAGTGCCACACGGGGACGGGAGAATTCACCCCTCCACTTT. The encoded protein is CSATRGRENSPLHF.

In its sample, this clonotype was seen a few times. V and J are TRBV7-9 and TRBJ2-3, with 10 bases that match TRBD2. Germline lookup yields CDR1 SEHNR and CDR2 FQNEAQ (reference sequence). V was pared by 4 bases and J by 2 bases, with 3 bases of the junction left unmatched. There are 15 residues in the CDR3. The CDR3 region has the DNA TGTGCCAGCAGCTGGACTAGCGGATCCACAGATACGCAGTATTTT. It translates to CASSWTSGSTDTQYF.

The chain couples TRBV20-1 to TRBJ2-3, with D unclear. Between the trimmed V and J ends, which lost 0 bases and 8 bases, there was a span of 0 bases. The CDR3 is made up of 9 amino acids. Germline lookup yields CDR1 DFQATT and CDR2 SNEGSKA (reference sequence). CDR3 region: CSARDTQYF. The DNA of the CDR3 is TGCAGTGCTAGAGATACGCAGTATTTT.

This rearrangement joins TRBV12-3 or TRBV12-4 to TRBJ1-2; no definite D call. V was clipped by 6 bases and J by 7 bases, with 18 bases between them. The CDR3 has 14 residues. CDR3 DNA sequence: TGTGCCAGCAGATCCTCGACGTGGTCTCGTGGCTACACCTTC. This codes for CASRSSTWSRGYTF.

The V and J genes are TRBV4-2 and TRBJ2-3, with 11 nucleotides matching TRBD2. This CDR3 contains 17 residues. Germline CDR1 LGHNA, CDR2 YNFKEQ. V trimming: 4 bases; J trimming: 1 base; junction bases outside the gene matches: 7. Here the CDR3 reads CASSRALAGVGTDTQYF. In DNA, the CDR3 is TGTGCCAGCAGCCGGGCACTAGCGGGAGTGGGCACAGATACGCAGTATTTT.

Details on this clonotype: The DNA is left out, because the CDR3 cannot be placed on it with certainty; the CDR3 is given as TCRdb lists it. This chain joins TRBV20-1 and TRBJ1-4; TRBD1 was called by the table and not checked on the DNA. In germline, CDR1 is DFQATT, CDR2 SNEGSKA (reference sequence). The CDR3 region is 12 residues in length, termini included. CDR3 protein: CNATQGRKNCFF.

A word on this clonotype: It may be a read error: a sequence one base away is much more abundant. The rearrangement uses TRBV20-1 and TRBJ2-4; possible D gene TRBD2, 6 bases. V lost 2 bases to trimming and J lost 0 bases, with 11 bases between them. Germline V gene data show CDR1 as DFQATT and CDR2 as SNEGSKA (reference sequence). This CDR3 contains 15 residues. The CDR3 DNA sequence: TGCAGTGCTAGATCTAGCGAATTAGCCAAAAACATTCAGTACTTC. Translated: CSARSSELAKNIQYF.

The chain couples TRBV5-1 to TRBJ2-2; D remains unclear. In germline, CDR1 is SGHRS, CDR2 YFSETQ. The V gene lost 2 bases and the J gene lost 0 bases, with 8 bases spanning the gap. The CDR3 extends over 15 amino acids. CDR3 in DNA: TGCGCCAGCAGCTTAGGTGCCACGAACACCGGGGAGCTGTTTTTT. The encoded protein is CASSLGATNTGELFF. Based on the CDR3 plus reference TRBV5-1 and TRBJ2-2, the full variable domain is KAGVTQTPRYLIKTRGQQVTLSCSPISGHRSVSWYQQTPGQGLQFLFEYFSETQRNKGNFPGRFSGRQFSNSRSEMNVSTLELGDSALYLCASSLGATNTGELFFGEGSRLTVL.

The chain employs TRBV20-1 and TRBJ2-1, with 10 bases aligning to TRBD2. This CDR3 has 15 amino acids. Germline CDR1 DFQATT, CDR2 SNEGSKA (reference sequence). The J segment lost 3 bases and the V segment lost 4 bases, leaving 6 bases of the junction unmatched. For the CDR3, the DNA is TGCAGTGCTAACCCGGGACTAGCGCTCTACAATGAGCAGTTCTTC. Protein sequence: CSANPGLALYNEQFF.

This clonotype is large (0.1 to 1%) by share. This chain uses TRBV21-1 with TRBJ2-7. TRBV21-1 is described as a pseudogene. There are 9 residues in the CDR3. Written as DNA, the CDR3 is TGTGCCATCTCCATCGAGCAGTACGTC. It translates to CAISIEQYV.

The rearrangement links TRBV3-1 to TRBJ2-1; D unclear. Trimming left V 3 bases short and J 5 bases short, with 8 bases between. Looked up from germline, CDR1 is LGHDT and CDR2 is YNNKEL (reference sequence). The CDR3 has 13 amino acids. The CDR3 spells CASSHLGNNEQFF. The CDR3 DNA reads as TGTGCCAGCAGCCACCTAGGAAACAATGAGCAGTTCTTC.

Within the sample, this clonotype is medium-sized. The chain uses TRBV12-3 or TRBV12-4 and TRBJ2-5, with a tentative D call TRBD2 (5 bases). The CDR3 runs 13 residues. With 6 bases removed from V and 2 bases from J, the gap between germline ends came to 10 bases. The CDR3 loop reads CASSTSYQETQYF. For the CDR3, the DNA is TGTGCCAGCAGCACTAGTTATCAAGAGACCCAGTACTTC.